The 27 T cell receptor beta chains below all came from one sample that was sequenced in a study of shared clonotypes between healthy human individuals. The assay was immunoSEQ multiplex PCR, and TCRdb's table has in-frame clones only and misses some. The sample consists of some 1,600,000 clones, nearly 99% of them appearing once. Sequenced material: naive CD4+ T cells sorted from blood. Indicated subset: CD45RA+ positively selected. The origin of the receptors is a man aged 30 to 45 in good health.

This chain uses TRBV5-1 with TRBJ2-7; D is perhaps TRBD1 or TRBD2 (5 bases each). Germline CDR1 SGHRS, CDR2 YFSETQ. There are 15 residues in the CDR3. V lost 2 bases and J 1 base, leaving 13 bases between the germline ends. The DNA of the CDR3 is TGCGCCAGCAGCTTAATCGGGGACGGGTCCTACGAGCAGTACTTC. The encoded protein is CASSLIGDGSYEQYF.

Points on this clone: The sample carries other DNA sequences with the same CDR3. The chain uses TRBV5-1 and TRBJ2-1, with unresolved D. Germline CDR1 SGHRS, CDR2 YFSETQ. V shed 0 bases and J shed 7 bases, with 5 bases lying between them. This CDR3 is 12 amino acids long. CDR3 nucleotides: TGCGCCAGCAGCTTGGGAGGTAATGAGCAGTTCTTC. It specifies CASSLGGNEQFF.

V is TRBV30 and J is TRBJ1-2; D gene unclear. The CDR3 is 12 residues long. V lost 2 bases and J 7 bases, leaving 11 bases between the germline ends. Germline CDR1 is GTSNPN and CDR2 is SVGIG (reference sequence). This CDR3 is CAWSPLSVGYTF. CDR3 DNA sequence: TGTGCCTGGAGTCCCCTCTCTGTTGGCTACACCTTC. Variable domain in full (rest from reference TRBV30 and TRBJ1-2): SQTIHQWPATLVQPVGSPLSLECTVEGTSNPNLYWYRQAAGRGLQLLFYSVGIGQISSEVPQNLSASRPQDRQFILSSKKLLLSDSGFYLCAWSPLSVGYTFGSGTRLTVV.

This clone has a single count. The chain uses TRBV28 and TRBJ1-1; D is undetermined. This CDR3 contains 14 residues. From germline, CDR1 is MDHEN and CDR2 SYDVKM. V lost 6 bases and J 2 bases, leaving 13 bases between the germline ends. The CDR3 nucleotides read TGTGCCAGCAGGCTGGCCCAGAGTAACACTGAAGCTTTCTTT. It is translated as CASRLAQSNTEAFF.

The CDR3 region is CASMGGSSYNEQFF. In DNA, the CDR3 is TGTGCCAGCATGGGCGGGAGCTCCTACAATGAGCAGTTCTTC. The V call is TRBV28, the J call TRBJ2-1; TRBD2 matches at 7 bases. The CDR3 has 14 residues. V lost 7 bases and J lost 0; bases outside the gene matches: 3. The germline V gene encodes CDR1 MDHEN and CDR2 SYDVKM.

This clone came up once. The DNA is omitted, as the CDR3 cannot be located on it reliably, and the CDR3 follows TCRdb's listing. This sequence joins TRBV29-1 and TRBJ2-7; the table names TRBD2, a call not compared with the DNA. The CDR3 length equals 13 residues, ends included. Germline values: CDR1 SQVTM, CDR2 ANQGSEA. CDR3 amino acids: CSVATGTPLTPYF.

The J gene is TRBJ1-3, the V gene TRBV9; no clear D. The V gene lost 1 base and the J gene lost 0 bases, with 11 bases spanning the gap. Germline CDR1 is SGDLS and CDR2 is YYNGEE. The CDR3 sequence is 16 residues long. The CDR3 is CASSVLGQHSGNTIYF. The CDR3 DNA follows: TGTGCCAGCAGCGTATTGGGCCAGCACTCTGGAAACACCATATATTTT. Together with reference TRBV9 and TRBJ1-3, the CDR3 gives the full variable domain: DSGVTQTPKHLITATGQRVTLRCSPRSGDLSVYWYQQSLDQGLQFLIQYYNGEERAKGNILERFSAQQFPDLHSELNLSSLELGDSALYFCASSVLGQHSGNTIYFGEGSWLTVV.

CDR3 sequence (DNA): TGTGCCAGCAGTTTGACGGGGGACAGGGTACCAGATACGCAGTATTTT. It specifies CASSLTGDRVPDTQYF. The genes are TRBV6-6 and TRBJ2-3; 9 nucleotides match TRBD1. CDR3 length: 16 amino acids. Germline V gene sequence: CDR1 MNHNY, CDR2 SVGAGI (reference sequence). With 4 bases clipped from V and 4 bases from J, the junction kept 9 bases outside the gene matches.

The chain links TRBV9 to TRBJ2-3, with unresolved D. The CDR3 is 16 residues long. Trimming took off 0 bases at V and 0 bases at J, with 11 bases between the two ends. Germline lookup yields CDR1 SGDLS and CDR2 YYNGEE. The CDR3 loop reads CASSVEVSTSTDTQYF. CDR3 DNA sequence: TGTGCCAGCAGCGTAGAGGTCAGTACTAGCACAGATACGCAGTATTTT.

The chain recombines TRBV27 with TRBJ1-5; D is possibly TRBD1 (6 bases). The CDR3 is 14 amino acids. From germline, CDR1 is MNHEY and CDR2 SMNVEV (reference sequence). V was pared by 5 bases and J by 8 bases, with 16 bases between. The CDR3 nucleotides are TGTGCCAGCAGTACCAGGGGTTTTGGAGAGCCCCAGCATTTT. Its protein is CASSTRGFGEPQHF.

This chain connects TRBV27 to TRBJ1-5; D uncertain. Germline V gene data show CDR1 as MNHEY and CDR2 as SMNVEV (reference sequence). CDR3 length: 15 residues. The V gene lost 5 bases and the J gene lost 2 bases, with 13 bases spanning the gap. The CDR3 DNA follows: TGTGCCAGCAGTCGCCGGGAGCGAGGCAATCAGCCCCAGCATTTT. The encoded protein is CASSRRERGNQPQHF.

Worth noting for this clone: The sample holds other DNA sequences that translate to the same CDR3. The chain is built from TRBV18 and TRBJ2-2, with no clear D. CDR3 length: 13 amino acids. Trimming removed 0 bases from V and 5 bases from J, with 4 bases in between. The germline V gene has CDR1 KGHSH and CDR2 LQKENI. CDR3 in DNA: TGTGCCAGCTCACCACCAGGGACCGGGGAGCTGTTTTTT. Translation: CASSPPGTGELFF.

The chain links TRBV19 to TRBJ1-5; 7 positions agree with TRBD1. The CDR3 has 16 amino acids. Losses at the gene ends were 6 bases for V and 1 base for J; bases not matched to a gene: 9. The germline CDR1 and CDR2 sequences are LNHDA and SQIVND (reference sequence). The CDR3 sequence: CASSSYRGQSNQPQHF. The CDR3 region has the DNA TGTGCCAGTAGCAGCTACAGGGGTCAAAGCAATCAGCCCCAGCATTTT.

The chain recombines TRBV6-1 with TRBJ1-2; maybe TRBD1 (5 bases). Germline CDR1 is MNHNS and CDR2 is SASEGT. The CDR3 length is 14 residues. V was trimmed by 2 bases and J by 8 bases, leaving 15 bases between them. CDR3 nucleotide sequence: TGTGCCAGCAGTGAAATCCGGACACCTTGGGGCTACACCTTC. Its translation: CASSEIRTPWGYTF.

J is TRBJ2-7 and V is TRBV18; D not resolved. Germline CDR1 and CDR2: KGHSH and LQKENI. V lost 0 bases to trimming and J lost 2 bases, with 8 bases between them. The CDR3 runs 14 residues. CDR3 DNA sequence: TGTGCCAGCTCACCACCCCAGGCCACCTACGAGCAGTACTTC. This encodes CASSPPQATYEQYF.

The chain combines TRBV9 with TRBJ1-2, with 11 positions matching TRBD1. The germline V gene has CDR1 SGDLS and CDR2 YYNGEE. CDR3 length equals 15 residues. After removal of 0 bases from V and 8 bases from J, the junction contained 6 bases not matched to a gene. CDR3 amino acids: CASSVGDRGEKGYTF. The CDR3 DNA reads TGTGCCAGCAGCGTAGGGGACAGGGGGGAGAAAGGCTACACCTTC.

The chain joins TRBV7-2 to TRBJ2-1; D unclear. This CDR3 has 13 residues. Trimming took 0 bases from V and 5 from J, leaving 5 bases between them. Germline V gives CDR1 SGHTA, CDR2 FQGNSA. The CDR3 nucleotides read TGTGCCAGCAGCTTAGCTTGGGACAATGAGCAGTTCTTC. This encodes CASSLAWDNEQFF.

This chain's CDR3 is CASSYSDAGAINEQFF. CDR3 in DNA: TGTGCCAGCAGTTACTCTGACGCGGGAGCCATAAATGAGCAGTTCTTC. V usage is TRBV6-5 and J usage is TRBJ2-1; TRBD2 aligns across 7 bases. Germline V lookup: CDR1 MNHEY, CDR2 SVGAGI. The V segment lost 0 bases and the J segment 7 bases; nucleotides outside the gene matches: 9. The length of the CDR3 is 16 residues.

The CDR3 sequence: CASSTGQGHNEQFF. The CDR3 DNA reads as TGTGCCAGCAGCACCGGACAGGGGCACAATGAGCAGTTCTTC. The chain has TRBV7-2 and TRBJ2-1, with TRBD1 matching 9 bases. This CDR3 is 14 amino acids long. Trimming took 5 bases from V and 5 from J; bases not matched to a gene: 4. Germline loops: CDR1 SGHTA, CDR2 FQGNSA. The full variable domain, in which reference TRBV7-2 and TRBJ2-1 provide the parts outside the CDR3, is GAGVSQSPSNKVTEKGKDVELRCDPISGHTALYWYRQSLGQGLEFLIYFQGNSAPDKSGLPSDRFSAERTGGSVSTLTIQRTQQEDSAVYLCASSTGQGHNEQFFGPGTRLTVL.

J is TRBJ1-1 and V is TRBV18, with 11 bases aligning to TRBD1. V lost 1 base and J lost 4; bases outside the gene matches: 2. The CDR3 runs 15 residues. CDR1 is KGHSH and CDR2 is LQKENI in the germline V gene. CDR3: CASSPLDRGRTEAFF. CDR3 in DNA: TGTGCCAGCTCACCACTGGACAGGGGGCGCACTGAAGCTTTCTTT.

With regard to this clone: The same CDR3 is also encoded by other DNA sequences in this sample. The chain carries TRBV19 and TRBJ1-5, with 7 bases that match TRBD1. CDR1 LNHDA and CDR2 SQIVND come from the germline V gene (reference sequence). This CDR3 is built from 14 residues. After removal of 4 bases from V and 1 base from J, the junction contained 1 base not matched to a gene. This chain's CDR3 is CASSTTGSNQPQHF. The CDR3 DNA reads as TGTGCCAGTAGTACGACAGGGAGCAATCAGCCCCAGCATTTT.

V usage is TRBV12-5 and J usage is TRBJ1-4; TRBD1 aligns across 9 bases. The trim removed 5 bases at V and 5 bases at J, leaving 9 bases unmatched. Per germline, CDR1 LGHNT and CDR2 FRNRAP. The CDR3 loop spans 16 amino acids. The CDR3 DNA sequence: TGTGCTAGTGGTCGGACAGGGGCCAGGGAGAATGAAAAACTGTTTTTT. Translating it yields CASGRTGARENEKLFF.

V is TRBV2 and J is TRBJ2-1, with a weak D call TRBD2 (5 bases). The germline CDR1 and CDR2 sequences are SNHLY and FYNNEI. V was clipped by 3 bases and J by 5 bases, with 17 bases between them. The length of the CDR3 is 16 residues. The chain's CDR3 is CASSDLLPPGNNEQFF. DNA of the CDR3: TGTGCCAGCAGTGATTTACTACCGCCCGGGAACAATGAGCAGTTCTTC. Looking up the rest from reference TRBV2 and TRBJ2-1 gives the full variable domain: EPEVTQTPSHQVTQMGQEVILRCVPISNHLYFYWYRQILGQKVEFLVSFYNNEISEKSEIFDDQFSVERPDGSNFTLKIRSTKLEDSAMYFCASSDLLPPGNNEQFFGPGTRLTVL.

The chain is built from TRBV6-1 and TRBJ2-7; D gene uncertain. The germline V gene has CDR1 MNHNS and CDR2 SASEGT. The CDR3 spans 13 residues. V was pared by 3 bases and J by 5 bases, with 11 bases between. The CDR3 region is CASSDYQWDEQYF. CDR3 sequence (DNA): TGTGCCAGCAGTGATTATCAGTGGGACGAGCAGTACTTC.

The genes are TRBV29-1 and TRBJ2-2; TRBD2 matches at 14 bases. CDR1 and CDR2 from the germline V gene are SQVTM and ANQGSEA. The J segment lost 4 bases and the V segment lost 5 bases, leaving 6 bases of the junction unmatched. This CDR3 comprises 16 residues. DNA of the CDR3: TGCAGCGTTCGGAGACTAGCGGGAGGGGGCACCGGGGAGCTGTTTTTT. Translating it yields CSVRRLAGGGTGELFF.

The chain is built from TRBV10-3 and TRBJ2-7, with TRBD1 matching over 8 bases. Trimming removed 8 bases from V and 6 bases from J; junction bases left unmatched: 12. Germline CDR1 and CDR2: ENHRY and SYGVKD. The CDR3 totals 14 residues. The CDR3 coding sequence is TGTGCCATCGGACCGGACAGGGTAGGTGGCGAGCAGTACTTC. Translated: CAIGPDRVGGEQYF.

The rearrangement joins TRBV4-3 to TRBJ1-2; D remains unclear. The CDR3 loop spans 15 amino acids. Germline loops: CDR1 LGHNA, CDR2 YSLEER. Trimming stripped 0 bases from V and 2 bases from J, with 10 bases between. CDR3 in amino acids: CASSQDFPDNYGYTF. For the CDR3, the DNA is TGCGCCAGCAGCCAAGATTTCCCGGACAACTATGGCTACACCTTC.